This T cell receptor beta chain came from a study of identical twins. This clonotype was observed at least ten times. Antigen unknown. One entry per CDR3 protein results from TCRdb running MiXCR on the 5' RACE reads. The sample carries about 240,000 distinct CDR3 sequences, more than 9.5% recorded once. CDR3 length: 15 amino acids. Germline CDR1 reads SGHVS; CDR2 reads FNYEAQ. Trimming took 0 bases from V and 5 from J, leaving 13 bases between them. Study observations and caveats: Memory repertoires showed no such pattern, whereas abundant cord blood beta clonotypes carried fewer insertions. When twins shared out-of-frame alpha sequences, those sequences had excess low generation probability. Cross-sectional statistics underpinned the conclusions; the same donors were not followed.

These same data were also listed under a study on yellow fever vaccine responses in identical twins. This second study notes: Reportedly, the T cell response mounted by twins to vaccine seemed partly convergent, partly personalized.

The rearrangement uses TRBV7-6 and TRBJ2-5; a weak D match, TRBD2 (6 bases). The sequence was collected from a woman between 18 and 29 years old in good health. Sequences were obtained from memory (CD45RO+) T cells sorted from blood. The CDR3 nucleotides are TGTGCCAGCAGCTTAGCACCCGGGAGTGGGGAGACCCAGTACTTC. The encoded protein is CASSLAPGSGETQYF. Variable domain in full (rest from reference TRBV7-6 and TRBJ2-5): GAGVSQSPRYKVTKRGQDVALRCDPISGHVSLYWYRQALGQGPEFLTYFNYEAQQDKSGLPNDRFSAERPEGSISTLTIQRTEQRDSAMYRCASSLAPGSGETQYFGPGTRLLVL.